This TCR beta chain came from a study of shared clonotypes between healthy human individuals. Across the study: The donors, two women and three men, were aged 18 to 49. Each donor contributed plates that comprised three CD4 naive, three CD4 memory, two CD8 naive and one CD8 memory. General study findings and limits: Generally, naive subsets (rather than memory subsets) showed larger estimated richness.

Repertoires were generated with immunoSEQ multiplex PCR, while TCRdb's copy carries only in-frame clones and drops some. The sample records approximately 2.1 million clones, approximately 93% being singletons. About this clone itself: Its target is unknown.

Germline V lookup: CDR1 MNHNS, CDR2 SASEGT. Trimming pared 4 bases from V and 6 bases from J, leaving 21 bases between. The CDR3 is 16 amino acids. This chain connects TRBV6-1 to TRBJ1-1; the D gene is possibly TRBD1 (6 bases). The sequence derives from a man aged 18 to 35 in good health. Some clones in this sample may be carry-over from other donors' samples. Specimen: naive CD4+ T cells from PBMCs. Subset here: CD45RA+ positively selected. This chain's CDR3 is CASSVAGHRGNAEAFF. CDR3 DNA: TGTGCCAGCAGTGTCGCGGGACATAGGGGAAACGCTGAAGCTTTCTTT.